These 24 T cell receptor beta chains were all obtained from the same sample, sequenced in a study of T cells after yellow fever vaccination. TCRdb itself ran the 5' RACE reads through MiXCR, one entry per CDR3 protein. The sample consists of about 340,000 distinct CDR3 sequences, 4% of them appearing once. The sequencing used PBMCs, collected 5 days after the yellow fever booster vaccination. The source of these receptors is a man aged 18-30 years who received the YFV17D yellow fever vaccine.

This clonotype was counted between two and nine times. The chain employs TRBV7-3 and TRBJ2-5; 8 bases match TRBD1. Germline-derived CDR1 and CDR2 are SGHTA and FQGTGA. Unmatched junction bases numbered 7, after V lost 5 bases and J lost 5 bases. The CDR3 is 14 amino acids. CDR3 bases: TGTGCCAGCAGCCCTACGACAGGGGCGGAGACCCAGTACTTC. Residues: CASSPTTGAETQYF. Full variable domain (remainder filled in from reference TRBV7-3 and TRBJ2-5): GAGVSQTPSNKVTEKGKYVELRCDPISGHTALYWYRQSLGQGPEFLIYFQGTGAADDSGLPNDRFFAVRPEGSVSTLKIQRTERGDSAVYLCASSPTTGAETQYFGPGTRLLVL.

This clonotype has at least ten counts. In DNA form, the CDR3 reads TGTGCCAGCAGCTTGAATACCCCCGGTTTAGGAGCTTTCTTT. Translated, it gives CASSLNTPGLGAFF. The chain combines TRBV5-6 with TRBJ1-1; D is unresolved. Trimming stripped 1 base from V and 10 bases from J, with 17 bases between. This CDR3 has 14 residues. Germline CDR1 and CDR2: SGHDT and YYEEEE.

The chain joins TRBV4-2 to TRBJ2-4, with 13 bases matching TRBD2. In germline, CDR1 is LGHNA, CDR2 YNFKEQ. The CDR3 runs 16 residues. With V trimmed by 2 bases and J by 8 bases, 6 bases remained unmatched. The CDR3 sequence is CASSQTSGGATDIQYF. CDR3 DNA: TGTGCCAGCAGCCAAACTAGCGGGGGGGCCACGGACATTCAGTACTTC.

The chain couples TRBV9 to TRBJ1-2, with 10 bases identical to TRBD1. CDR1 and CDR2 (germline): SGDLS, YYNGEE. V gave up 2 bases and J gave up 8 bases; unmatched junction bases: 6. The CDR3 covers 14 residues. The CDR3 nucleotides read TGTGCCAGCAGCGTTACCGGGACAGGGGAAGGCTACACCTTC. Translation gives CASSVTGTGEGYTF.

This clonotype came up a few times. The chain employs TRBV7-2 and TRBJ2-2; D is possibly TRBD1 (6 bases). CDR3 length equals 12 residues. Per germline, CDR1 SGHTA and CDR2 FQGNSA. Trimming took off 6 bases at V and 6 bases at J, with 8 bases between the two ends. As DNA, the CDR3 is TGTGCCAGCAGTACAGGGTCCGGGGAGCTGTTTTTT. It codes for CASSTGSGELFF.

This clonotype was seen a handful of times. This sequence joins TRBV12-3 or TRBV12-4 and TRBJ2-5, with TRBD1 matching 9 bases. V lost 6 bases and J lost 3; bases outside the gene matches: 8. This CDR3 has 15 residues. DNA of the CDR3: TGTGCCAGCAGCCCTCACAGGGGGCCGGAAGAGACCCAGTACTTC. This gives the protein CASSPHRGPEETQYF.

The chain links TRBV6-6 to TRBJ1-1, with D perhaps matching TRBD1 (6 bases). V was pared by 0 bases and J by 1 base, with 15 bases between. The germline CDR1 and CDR2 sequences are MNHNY and SVGAGI (reference sequence). The CDR3 extends over 17 amino acids. CDR3 residues: CASSYSTGGNSNTEAFF. CDR3 in DNA: TGTGCCAGCAGTTACTCGACGGGGGGCAATTCGAACACTGAAGCTTTCTTT.

This clonotype came up many times. The CDR3 DNA reads TGCGCCAGCAGCCAAGACCATTTAGTGGGCCAGACCCAGTATTTT. The encoded protein is CASSQDHLVGQTQYF. V and J are TRBV4-3 and TRBJ2-3; D is ambiguous. Trimming removed 0 bases at V and 12 bases at J, with 19 bases between. Germline CDR1 reads LGHNA; CDR2 reads YSLEER. This CDR3 is 15 amino acids long.

There are many counts of this clonotype. The V call is TRBV6-5, the J call TRBJ2-4; TRBD2 might be the D (7 bases). With 6 bases removed from V and 6 bases from J, the gap between germline ends came to 21 bases. This CDR3 has 16 residues. Germline CDR1 reads MNHEY; CDR2 reads SVGAGI. The CDR3 protein is CASSPVGGRWGNIQYF. Written as DNA, the CDR3 is TGTGCCAGCAGCCCGGTGGGGGGGCGATGGGGAAACATTCAGTACTTC.

The chain recombines TRBV18 with TRBJ1-1, with D tentatively TRBD1 (5 bases). The CDR3 loop spans 14 amino acids. Germline V gene lookup returns CDR1 KGHSH and CDR2 LQKENI. The V end was cut by 3 bases, the J end by 6 bases, with 14 bases between. The CDR3 nucleotides are TGTGCCAGCTCACCTCCAGGCGGGGGTTCTGAAGCTTTCTTT. Its translation is CASSPPGGGSEAFF.

This sequence joins TRBV9 and TRBJ1-2, with D unresolved. Germline lookup yields CDR1 SGDLS and CDR2 YYNGEE. The CDR3 extends over 13 amino acids. V was cut by 5 bases and J by 8 bases, with 16 bases left in between. CDR3 in amino acids: CASSEREGEGYTF. The DNA for the CDR3 is TGTGCCAGCAGTGAAAGGGAGGGTGAAGGCTACACCTTC.

V gene TRBV20-1 combines with J gene TRBJ2-2, with D possibly matching TRBD1 (5 bases). From germline, CDR1 is DFQATT and CDR2 SNEGSKA (reference sequence). The CDR3 runs 15 residues. V was trimmed by 2 bases and J by 3 bases, leaving 13 bases between them. The CDR3 DNA reads TGCAGTGCTAGACGAAAGGGGTGGGACACCGGGGAGCTGTTTTTT. Amino acids: CSARRKGWDTGELFF.

This clonotype was found a few times. In nucleotides, the CDR3 is TGCGCCAGCAGCTGGGGACTAGCCGAAGAGACCCAGTACTTC. Protein product: CASSWGLAEETQYF. The chain has TRBV5-1 and TRBJ2-5; 9 bases are shared with TRBD2. This CDR3 comprises 14 residues. The trim removed 3 bases at V and 3 bases at J, leaving 3 bases unmatched. Germline-derived CDR1 and CDR2 are SGHRS and YFSETQ.

In its sample, this clonotype was seen a few times. The chain recombines TRBV20-1 with TRBJ2-5; the D gene is possibly TRBD2 (5 bases). From germline, CDR1 is DFQATT and CDR2 SNEGSKA (reference sequence). Trimming removed 2 bases at V and 5 bases at J, with 12 bases between. The CDR3 covers 13 residues. CDR3 loop: CSARSPGSETQYF. For the CDR3, the DNA is TGCAGTGCTAGATCCCCGGGGAGCGAGACCCAGTACTTC.

There are a few counts of this clonotype. V and J are TRBV20-1 and TRBJ1-1, with TRBD1 as a possible D gene (5 bases). The length of the CDR3 is 13 residues. CDR1 and CDR2 from the germline V gene are DFQATT and SNEGSKA (reference sequence). The V end was cut by 1 base, the J end by 3 bases, with 9 bases between. The CDR3 is CSARGDSYTEAFF. The CDR3 coding sequence is TGCAGTGCTAGAGGCGACAGTTACACTGAAGCTTTCTTT.

This chain connects TRBV6-5 to TRBJ1-2; 9 nucleotides align to TRBD1. Germline CDR1 and CDR2: MNHEY and SVGAGI. The CDR3 is made up of 15 amino acids. Trimming took 5 bases from V and 5 from J; bases not matched to a gene: 9. The DNA of the CDR3 is TGTGCCAGCAGTAATAGACAGGGGGAGGGGTATGGCTACACCTTC. Encoded protein: CASSNRQGEGYGYTF.

In this sample, this clonotype turned up a few times. The V call is TRBV7-2, the J call TRBJ2-3; TRBD2 matches 8 bases. This CDR3 spans 17 amino acids. J was trimmed by 3 bases and V by 2 bases; bases with no gene match: 10. Germline CDR1 reads SGHTA; CDR2 reads FQGNSA. The CDR3 bases are TGTGCCAGCAGCTTAAATCTAATAGCGGGGACGACAGATACGCAGTATTTT. Its protein is CASSLNLIAGTTDTQYF.

This clonotype was detected ten times or more. The chain's CDR3 is CAISESRADTQYF. In nucleotides, the CDR3 is TGTGCCATCAGTGAGTCACGCGCAGATACGCAGTATTTT. This chain uses TRBV10-3 with TRBJ2-3, with no clear D. V was pared by 0 bases and J by 4 bases, with 5 bases between. The CDR3 has 13 amino acids. The germline gives CDR1 ENHRY, CDR2 SYGVKD.

Many counts were recorded for this clonotype. J is TRBJ2-7 and V is TRBV20-1; the match to TRBD2 covers 9 bases. CDR3 length equals 13 residues. With V trimmed by 5 bases and J by 6 bases, 8 bases remained unmatched. Germline-derived CDR1 and CDR2 are DFQATT and SNEGSKA (reference sequence). The CDR3 DNA sequence: TGCAGTGCTGGTCGCGGGGGGGCAGGCGAGCAGTACTTC. It encodes CSAGRGGAGEQYF.

This clonotype came up a few times. The DNA of the CDR3 is TGCGCCAGCAGCCAAGTTAGGAGCGGGGGTACCTACAATGAGCAGTTCTTC. It yields the protein CASSQVRSGGTYNEQFF. The chain recombines TRBV4-1 with TRBJ2-1, with TRBD2 matching over 8 bases. The J segment lost 2 bases and the V segment lost 1 base, leaving 7 bases of the junction unmatched. CDR1 and CDR2 from the germline V gene are MGHRA and YSYEKL. This CDR3 has 17 amino acids.

This clonotype was recorded at least ten times. The chain couples TRBV7-8 to TRBJ2-7; D perhaps matches TRBD2 (6 bases). V dropped 1 base and J dropped 11 bases, with 18 bases sitting between them. This CDR3 has 14 residues. CDR1 is SGHVS, CDR2 FQNEAQ, per germline. The CDR3 sequence: CASSLVPGLRTEYF. The CDR3 DNA reads TGTGCCAGCAGCTTAGTACCGGGACTCAGGACGGAGTACTTC.

This clonotype was recorded at least ten times. J is TRBJ1-1 and V is TRBV4-1; D gene uncertain. Germline CDR1 MGHRA, CDR2 YSYEKL. CDR3 size: 14 residues. The V end was cut by 6 bases, the J end by 5 bases, with 16 bases between. The CDR3 protein is CASRGPLRGTEAFF. The DNA for the CDR3 is TGCGCCAGCAGAGGGCCCCTCCGTGGAACTGAAGCTTTCTTT.

This clonotype came up many times. The rearrangement links TRBV6-6 to TRBJ1-5, with 7 bases aligning to TRBD1. Germline loops: CDR1 MNHNY, CDR2 SVGAGI (reference sequence). The CDR3 is 14 residues long. The J segment lost 4 bases and the V segment lost 2 bases, leaving 2 bases of the junction unmatched. This CDR3 reads CASSYAGQNQPQHF. The CDR3 DNA sequence: TGTGCCAGCAGTTACGCGGGACAGAATCAGCCCCAGCATTTT.

This rearrangement joins TRBV20-1 to TRBJ1-1; TRBD1 agrees at 9 bases. V lost 0 bases, J lost 3 bases, and 8 bases stayed unmatched. The CDR3 loop spans 16 amino acids. In germline, CDR1 is DFQATT, CDR2 SNEGSKA (reference sequence). The CDR3 here is CSARDRTGVRDTEAFF. The CDR3 DNA follows: TGCAGTGCTAGAGATAGGACAGGGGTGAGGGACACTGAAGCTTTCTTT.